A single T cell receptor beta chain is shown here with its context. Repertoires were generated with immunoSEQ multiplex PCR, while TCRdb's copy carries only in-frame clones and drops some. The table includes 35,000 to 55,000 clones, about two thirds detected once. This specimen belongs to a study of radiotherapy plus CTLA-4 blockade in lung cancer. CDR3 length equals 19 residues. Germline V gene sequence: CDR1 MNHNS, CDR2 SASEGT. The V gene end was trimmed by 3 bases and the J gene end by 1 base; junction bases not matched to a gene: 15. The chain uses TRBV6-1 and TRBJ1-5, with TRBD1 identical over 7 bases. This sequence was found in a human donor with non-small cell lung cancer who had a partial response to radiotherapy plus ipilimumab. The material sequenced was peripheral blood, taken from a patient treated with radiotherapy plus ipilimumab. CDR3: CASSEGVDFVQGSNQPQHF. CDR3 DNA sequence: TGTGCCAGCAGTGAGGGGGTCGACTTCGTACAGGGGAGCAATCAGCCCCAGCATTTT.